This T cell receptor (beta chain) was profiled in a study of long-term antiretroviral therapy in people with HIV. The study's findings and limits: ART adherence, viral resistance and therapy changes were undocumented.

The germline V gene has CDR1 LNHDA and CDR2 SQIVND (reference sequence). The CDR3 is 14 amino acids. Trimming left V 7 bases short and J 0 bases short, with 10 bases between. Samples held about 0.85-10 million cryopreserved PBMC, and DNA extraction followed. It was version v3.0 of the immunoSEQ assay that was run at survey level. The method was immunoSEQ multiplex PCR; TCRdb's version includes in-frame clones alone and lacks a portion of them. This table holds about 20,000 clones, about nine tenths found once. Points on this clone: Its specificity is unknown.

Source: unsorted PBMCs, taken 1.8 years before starting antiretroviral therapy. The sequence came from a woman aged 30 to 39 with HIV. The chain combines TRBV19 with TRBJ1-3; perhaps TRBD1 as D (5 bases). In DNA form, the CDR3 reads TGTGCCAGTAAAGACAGAAGCTCTGGAAACACCATATATTTT. Translation gives CASKDRSSGNTIYF.